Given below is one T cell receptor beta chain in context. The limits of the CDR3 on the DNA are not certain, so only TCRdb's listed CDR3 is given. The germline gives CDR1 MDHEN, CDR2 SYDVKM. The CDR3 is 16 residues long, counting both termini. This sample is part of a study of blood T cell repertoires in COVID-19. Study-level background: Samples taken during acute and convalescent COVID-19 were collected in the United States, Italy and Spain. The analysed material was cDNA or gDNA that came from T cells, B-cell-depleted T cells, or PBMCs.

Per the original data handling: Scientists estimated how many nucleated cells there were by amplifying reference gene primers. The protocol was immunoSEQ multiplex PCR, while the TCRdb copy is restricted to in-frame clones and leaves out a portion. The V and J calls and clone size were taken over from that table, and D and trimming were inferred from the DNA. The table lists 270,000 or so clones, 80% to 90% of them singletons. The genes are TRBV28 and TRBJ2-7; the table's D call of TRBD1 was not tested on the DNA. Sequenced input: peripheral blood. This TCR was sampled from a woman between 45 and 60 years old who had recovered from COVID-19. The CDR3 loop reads CASVPAAGQGDYEQYF.